Listed below are T cell receptor beta chains from one sample, sequenced in a study of blood T cell repertoires in COVID-19. Assay: immunoSEQ multiplex PCR; the TCRdb copy retains only in-frame clones and omits some. The table includes 200,000 to 250,000 clones, around nine tenths detected once. The specimen was peripheral blood. The receptor source for this set is a woman in her seventies with active or convalescent COVID-19. CDR3s include the opening cysteine and the closing phenylalanine or tryptophan. D genes are given only for firm matches. The size of a clone is reported for some rows only, either as once, few or many, or as a class for expanded clones.

j_call,v_call,clone_size,d_call,cdr3_nt,cdr3_aa
TRBJ1-5,TRBV19,once,NA,TGTGCCAGTAGTATAGATTACTCAGGCTACCAGCATTTT,CASSIDYSGYQHF
TRBJ1-1,TRBV11-2,NA,TRBD1,TGTGCCAGCATCCGTGACAGGGGCACTGAAGCTTTCTTT,CASIRDRGTEAFF
TRBJ1-2,TRBV2,once,NA,TGTGCCAGCAGTGAAACGGGGTCGTGGGGCTACACCTTC,CASSETGSWGYTF
TRBJ1-2,TRBV2,few,NA,TGTGCCAGCAGTCAACCGACAGGAGCTAACTATGGCTACACCTTC,CASSQPTGANYGYTF
TRBJ2-7,TRBV7-8,NA,NA,TGTGCCAGCAGCCCCGGCGGGATCCTTTACGAGCAGTACTTC,CASSPGGILYEQYF
TRBJ1-1,TRBV6-4,once,NA,TGTGCCAGCAGTGCCGGGGGGAACACTGAAGCTTTCTTT,CASSAGGNTEAFF
TRBJ2-3,TRBV24-1,NA,TRBD1,TGTGCCACCAGTGACCAGGGACAGAAAAGCACAGATACGCAGTATTTT,CATSDQGQKSTDTQYF
TRBJ1-1,TRBV7-8,once,NA,TGTGCCAGCAGCTTAGGGGCGGGGAACACTGAAGCTTTCTTT,CASSLGAGNTEAFF
TRBJ2-2,TRBV7-6,NA,NA,TGTGCCAGCAGCCCCTACCCCGGACACCTCACCGGGGAGCTGTTTTTT,CASSPYPGHLTGELFF
TRBJ2-2,TRBV6-2/TRBV6-3,NA,NA,TGTGCCAGCAGCACCGACGGGAGAGGACACGGGGAGCTGTTTTTT,CASSTDGRGHGELFF
TRBJ1-2,TRBV19,NA,NA,TGTGCCAGTAGTATGAAACTGGAGGTCTATCCCTATGGCTACACCTTC,CASSMKLEVYPYGYTF
TRBJ2-5,TRBV5-6,NA,NA,TGTGCCAGCAGCTTCCGACCAGAGAGGGGGTCGGAGACCCAGTACTTC,CASSFRPERGSETQYF
TRBJ2-3,TRBV27,NA,NA,TGTGCCAGCAGCTTGTTGGGGGCGACAGATACGCAGTATTTT,CASSLLGATDTQYF
TRBJ1-1,TRBV7-9,NA,NA,TGTGCCAGCAGCTCCGGGACACATCTTCCTGAAGCTTTCTTT,CASSSGTHLPEAFF
TRBJ1-2,TRBV7-9,once,TRBD1,TGTGCCAGCAGCGAGGGACAGGTCAACGGCAACTATGGCTACACCTTC,CASSEGQVNGNYGYTF
TRBJ1-2,TRBV12-3/TRBV12-4,NA,TRBD1,TGTGCCAGCAGCACGACAGGGGATAACAGCTACACCTTC,CASSTTGDNSYTF
TRBJ1-4,TRBV19,NA,NA,TGTGCCAGTAGTATACAGGGAGGCACTAATGAAAAACTGTTTTTT,CASSIQGGTNEKLFF
TRBJ1-6,TRBV19,NA,TRBD1,TGTGCCAGTAGTATTCGGACAGGGGGTAAGTCACCCCTCCACTTT,CASSIRTGGKSPLHF
TRBJ1-5,TRBV19,NA,TRBD1,TGTGCCAGTAACCCGGGACAGCTTAGCAATCAGCCCCAGCATTTT,CASNPGQLSNQPQHF
TRBJ1-5,TRBV7-8,NA,NA,TGTGCCAGCGGGCCCAATCAGCCCCAGCATTTT,CASGPNQPQHF
TRBJ1-5,TRBV9,NA,NA,TGTGCCAGCAGCGTAAGTTTAGAGAGTCAGCCCCAGCATTTT,CASSVSLESQPQHF
TRBJ1-6,TRBV10-1,NA,TRBD1,TGCGCCACCCAGACAGGGAATAATTCACCCCTCCACTTT,CATQTGNNSPLHF
TRBJ1-5,TRBV10-3,NA,TRBD1,TGTGCCATCGCACCAGGGACAGGGGGCAATCAGCCCCAGCATTTT,CAIAPGTGGNQPQHF
TRBJ1-4,TRBV29-1,NA,NA,TGCAGCGTTACAGGGTTTGACGAAAAACTGTTTTTT,CSVTGFDEKLFF
TRBJ1-5,TRBV19,NA,TRBD1,TGTGCCAGTAGTATAGTGTTGCAGGGGGGTCAGCCCCAGCATTTT,CASSIVLQGGQPQHF
TRBJ1-1,TRBV3-1/TRBV3-2,NA,TRBD1,TGTGCCAGCAGCCCAACGGGGACAGCTTTTGCTTTCTTT,CASSPTGTAFAFF
TRBJ1-4,TRBV10-3,once,NA,TGTGCCATCAGCGAAACGCGCCAAAATGAAAAACTGTTTTTT,CAISETRQNEKLFF
TRBJ2-1,TRBV9,NA,NA,TGTGCCAGCAGCGTAGAGCCGACCTTAGTGACAATGGAGCAGTTCTTC,CASSVEPTLVTMEQFF
TRBJ1-3,TRBV12-3/TRBV12-4,NA,TRBD1,TGTGCCAGCAACCTTGGACAGGGGAACACCATATATTTT,CASNLGQGNTIYF
TRBJ1-1,TRBV5-1,NA,NA,TGCGCCAGCAGCTACGGGACACTGAACACTGAAGCTTTCTTT,CASSYGTLNTEAFF
TRBJ2-3,TRBV9,NA,NA,TGTGCCAGCAGCGTAGGAATTAGAGCAGATACGCAGTATTTT,CASSVGIRADTQYF
TRBJ2-2,TRBV12-2,NA,NA,TGTGCAAGTCGCTTAGAGCCCACAGACAGGCACTGTAGGGACACCGGGGAGCTGTTTTTT,CASRLEPTDRHCRDTGELFF
TRBJ2-1,TRBV19,NA,TRBD2,TGTGCCAGTAGCATAGGACTAGCCAACAATGAGCAGTTCTTC,CASSIGLANNEQFF
TRBJ2-1,TRBV19,NA,TRBD1,TGTGCCAGTAGTATAGGACAGGGATCCTACAATGAGCAGTTCTTC,CASSIGQGSYNEQFF
TRBJ2-3,TRBV18,NA,TRBD2,TGTGCCAGCTCACCCCGCCGTAGCGGGGGGGCCAGGGATACGCAGTATTTT,CASSPRRSGGARDTQYF
TRBJ1-4,TRBV6-4,NA,NA,TGTGCCAGCAGTGTGAGCGGGAAAAGTGAAAAACTGTTTTTT,CASSVSGKSEKLFF
TRBJ1-2,TRBV6-5,NA,NA,TGTGCTATAGCCCCACCGGGGGGGTTCGGCTACACCTTC,CAIAPPGGFGYTF
TRBJ2-2,TRBV21-1,once,NA,TGTGCCAGCAGCAGCGACAGGGGCCGAAAGGGCACCGGGGAGCTGTTTTTT,CASSSDRGRKGTGELFF
TRBJ2-7,TRBV6-6,NA,NA,TGTGCCAGCAGTTATATCAGCGCAAGCTCCTACGAGCAGTACTTC,CASSYISASSYEQYF
TRBJ1-1,TRBV6-5,NA,TRBD1,TGTGCCAGCAGTTATAATTTGCAGGGGGGGAACACTGAAGCTTTCTTT,CASSYNLQGGNTEAFF
TRBJ1-2,TRBV5-6,NA,NA,TGTGCCAGCAGCCCCCCCTCGGGGTGGCGGAAAAATGGCTACACCTTC,CASSPPSGWRKNGYTF
TRBJ2-2,TRBV10-1,NA,NA,TGCGCCAGCAGAGGGGGGGCCGGGGAGCTGTTTTTT,CASRGGAGELFF
TRBJ1-2,TRBV5-4,NA,NA,TGTGCCAGCAGCTTTGATTTAAGCGGGGCGGATGGCTACACCTTC,CASSFDLSGADGYTF
TRBJ1-2,TRBV6-6,once,NA,TGTGCCAGCGGGCCGGGGTTAACCTATGGCTACACCTTC,CASGPGLTYGYTF
TRBJ2-3,TRBV7-7,NA,TRBD1,TGTGCCAGCAGCCGTGGGACAGGGAGCACAGATACGCAGTATTTT,CASSRGTGSTDTQYF
TRBJ1-3,TRBV6-5,NA,NA,TGTGCCAGCAGTTCCACAGGCTCGGGAAACACCATATATTTT,CASSSTGSGNTIYF
TRBJ2-3,TRBV2,NA,NA,TGTGCCAGCAAGCTCTCTCACCTTGTTTCCCGCACAGATACGCAGTATTTT,CASKLSHLVSRTDTQYF
TRBJ1-2,TRBV2,NA,NA,TGTGCCAGCAGCGCAGGCCTACCTGGCTACACCTTC,CASSAGLPGYTF